The present T cell receptor beta chain was sequenced within a study of beta chain features in type 1 diabetes (dated by TCRdb to the late 2010s). For context, the study as a whole: Mean age, gender distribution, total cell number and subset yield did not differ between patients and healthy donors. A total of 100 million to 140 million sorted cells were examined across all samples, and the number of cells per subset was strongly correlated with RNA yield. The study compared the TCRB repertoires of sorted circulating CD4+ T cell subsets in recently diagnosed type 1 diabetes patients with those in matched healthy donors. Whereas all 30 or so donors provided naive and central memory subsets, regulatory and stem cell-like memory subsets were isolated from just 8 patients and about eight healthy donors.

Findings and caveats that apply to the study as a whole: Because cDNA was sequenced instead of genomic DNA, highly expressing activated cells could be over-represented, though the groups showed no difference in activation or CD3 levels. At VDJ recombination sites, patients with type 1 diabetes made fewer insertions and deleted more nucleotides, a pattern implying thymic rearrangement abnormalities. Naive, central memory and regulatory TCRB repertoires appeared more similar among patients than among healthy donors. A moderate but significant shortening of TCRB CDR3 length was observed in type 1 diabetes patients in all four CD4+ subsets. Shorter templates might be favored by PCR, yet because patient and control samples were amplified and corrected together, any such skew would affect both groups equally. HLA sub-analyses involved small numbers of individuals, so any influence of HLA type on TCRB rearrangement remained unresolved.

All of the isolated RNA was reverse transcribed with the High Capacity cDNA Reverse Transcription Kit, so expressed TCRB transcripts were sequenced. Naive, central memory and regulatory T cell samples underwent deep immunoSEQ sequencing, averaging around 3.6 million total reads per sample. After sorted cells were lysed in RLT buffer, RNA was extracted with DNase-treated RNeasy Micro or Mini kits, with the choice depending on cell number. To prevent cross-contamination, every cell subset was processed on its own, while patient and healthy donor samples were processed together. TCRB sequences were amplified from cDNA with the immunoSEQ multiplex PCR, producing 87-bp fragments spanning the CDR3 region. Sequencing of the amplicons was done on the Illumina HiSeq platform. The published analysis was carried out like this. Synthetic template baselines were used to correct PCR bias computationally, reads within Hamming distance 2 were collapsed, and singletons that could not be merged were discarded. Reads were aligned to IMGT to assign V, D and J genes, CDR3 length, and insertions or deletions at six rearrangement sites. Within each subset, clonotype counts were normalized to sorted cell number, after which true diversity and Gini coefficients were computed with the tcR R package. Repertoire sharing was quantified using the overlap coefficient calculated on TCRB nucleotide sequences. The immuneACCESS repertoire file appears here via TCRdb, limited to in-frame rearrangements. These files lack a portion of the clones; in checked studies, under half of the deficit traces to unresolved V genes, and the cause of the others is not known. Clone size and V and J calls were adopted from that table, with D and trimming inferred from the DNA. This sample lists some 360,000 clones; over 8.5% were detected once. The top ten constitute about 0.64% of the sample.

CDR1 SGHDN and CDR2 FVKESK are derived from the germline V gene. From its cysteine to its phenylalanine, the CDR3 spans 13 amino acids. Only the CDR3 region is kept as DNA, spanning 39 bases read in frame from base 1. Trimming at the junction amounts to 4 bases on V and 2 bases on J, and the germline ends lie 8 bases apart. Each donor gave one peripheral blood draw, averaging roughly 100 mL, which was collected into heparinised tubes. A BD FACSAria II was used to sort naive, central memory, regulatory and stem cell-like memory CD4+ T cells with a panel that included CD45RO, CCR7, CD25, CD127, CD95 and CD27. A purity above 95% was achieved for all sorted populations. Right away, PBMCs were isolated by Lymphoprep density gradient centrifugation and were stained directly, with no culture step. Samples were stained and sorted in pairs, with one healthy donor and one patient per experiment, so that batch effects were minimized.

There are many counts of this clone. Its binding antigen is unknown. Base qualities are not provided; no much larger clone lies one nucleotide away. The specimen was central memory CD4+ T cells from blood. Rearrangement joined TRBV14 to TRBJ1-1; the D gene remains uncertain. The clonotype originates from a man aged 25 to 40 with type 1 diabetes. The CDR3 is CASSRHRNTEAFF. In nucleotide form, the sequence is TGTGCCAGCAGCCGCCATCGTAACACTGAAGCTTTCTTT.